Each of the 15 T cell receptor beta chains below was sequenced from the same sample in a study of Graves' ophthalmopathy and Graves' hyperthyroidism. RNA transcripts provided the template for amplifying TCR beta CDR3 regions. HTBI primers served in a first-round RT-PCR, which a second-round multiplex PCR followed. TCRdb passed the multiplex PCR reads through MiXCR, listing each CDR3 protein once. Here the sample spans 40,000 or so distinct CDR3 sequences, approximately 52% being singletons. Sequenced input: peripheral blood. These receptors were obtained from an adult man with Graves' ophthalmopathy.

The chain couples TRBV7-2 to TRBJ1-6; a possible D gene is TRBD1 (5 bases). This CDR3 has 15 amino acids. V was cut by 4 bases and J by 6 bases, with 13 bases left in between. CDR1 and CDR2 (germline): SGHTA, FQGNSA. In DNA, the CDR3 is TGTGCCAGCAGCTCAGGCAGGGTTGCTAATTCACCCCTCCACTTT. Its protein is CASSSGRVANSPLHF.

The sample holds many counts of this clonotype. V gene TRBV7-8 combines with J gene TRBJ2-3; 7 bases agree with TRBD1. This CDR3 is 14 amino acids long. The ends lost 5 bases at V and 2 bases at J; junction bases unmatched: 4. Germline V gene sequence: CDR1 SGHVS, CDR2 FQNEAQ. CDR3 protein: CASSGGQDTDTQYF. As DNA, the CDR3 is TGTGCCAGCAGCGGAGGACAGGACACAGATACGCAGTATTTT.

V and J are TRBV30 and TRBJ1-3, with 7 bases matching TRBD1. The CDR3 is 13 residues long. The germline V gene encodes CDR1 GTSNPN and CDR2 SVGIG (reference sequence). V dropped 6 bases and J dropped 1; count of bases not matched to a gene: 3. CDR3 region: CACPGGSGNTIYF. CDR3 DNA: TGTGCCTGTCCAGGGGGTTCTGGAAACACCATATATTTT.

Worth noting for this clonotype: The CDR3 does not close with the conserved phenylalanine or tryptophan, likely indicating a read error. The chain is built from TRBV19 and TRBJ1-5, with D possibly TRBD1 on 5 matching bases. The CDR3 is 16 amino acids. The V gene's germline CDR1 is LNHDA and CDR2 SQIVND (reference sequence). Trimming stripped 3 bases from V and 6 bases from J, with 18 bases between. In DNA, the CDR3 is TGTGCCAGTAGTATTCGTCCCAGCCCTGACAGTCAGCCCCAGCATCTT. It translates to CASSIRPSPDSQPQHL.

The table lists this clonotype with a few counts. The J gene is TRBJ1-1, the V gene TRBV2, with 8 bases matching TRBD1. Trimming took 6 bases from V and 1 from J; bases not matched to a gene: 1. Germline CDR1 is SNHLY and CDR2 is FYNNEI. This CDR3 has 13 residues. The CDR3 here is CASRGQANTEAFF. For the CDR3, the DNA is TGTGCCAGCAGGGGACAGGCGAACACTGAAGCTTTCTTT.

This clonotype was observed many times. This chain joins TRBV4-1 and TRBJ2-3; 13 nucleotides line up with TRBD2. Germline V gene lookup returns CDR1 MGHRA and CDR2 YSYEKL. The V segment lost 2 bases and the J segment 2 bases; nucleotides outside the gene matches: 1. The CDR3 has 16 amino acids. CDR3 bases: TGCGCCAGCAGCCAAACTAGCGGGGGGGCCACAGATACGCAGTATTTT. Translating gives CASSQTSGGATDTQYF.

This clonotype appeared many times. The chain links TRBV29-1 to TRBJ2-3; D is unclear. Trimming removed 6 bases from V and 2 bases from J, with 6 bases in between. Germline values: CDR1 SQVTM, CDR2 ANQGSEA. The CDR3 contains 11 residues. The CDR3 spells CSVRPTDTQYF. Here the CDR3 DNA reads TGCAGCGTGCGCCCCACAGATACGCAGTATTTT.

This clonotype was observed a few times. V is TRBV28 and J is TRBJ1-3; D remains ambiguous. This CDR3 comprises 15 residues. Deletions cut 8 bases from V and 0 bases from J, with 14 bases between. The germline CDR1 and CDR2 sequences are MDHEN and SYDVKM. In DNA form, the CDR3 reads TGTGCCAGCGTGATAGGAGGACCCTCTGGAAACACCATATATTTT. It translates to CASVIGGPSGNTIYF.

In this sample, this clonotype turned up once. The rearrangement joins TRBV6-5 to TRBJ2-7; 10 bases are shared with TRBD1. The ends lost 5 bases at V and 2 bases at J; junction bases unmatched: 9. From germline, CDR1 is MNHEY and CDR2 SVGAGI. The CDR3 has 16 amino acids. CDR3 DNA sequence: TGTGCCAGCAGTCCATCCGGGACAGGGGTCCCCTACGAGCAGTACTTC. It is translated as CASSPSGTGVPYEQYF.

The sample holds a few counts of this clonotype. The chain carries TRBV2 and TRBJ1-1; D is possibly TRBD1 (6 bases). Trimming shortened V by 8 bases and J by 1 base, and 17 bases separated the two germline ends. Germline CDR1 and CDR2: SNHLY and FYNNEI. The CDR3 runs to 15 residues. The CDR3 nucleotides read TGTGCCAGCGGTGTGCCAGGGGTCAGGAACACTGAAGCTTTCTTT. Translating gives CASGVPGVRNTEAFF.

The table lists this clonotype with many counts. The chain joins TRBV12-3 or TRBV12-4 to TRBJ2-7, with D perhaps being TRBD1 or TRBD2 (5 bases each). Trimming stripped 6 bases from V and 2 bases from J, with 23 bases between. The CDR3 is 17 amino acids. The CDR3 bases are TGTGCCAGCAGCCTCACCCAGGGACCACTGTCCGCCTACGAGCAGTACTTC. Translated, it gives CASSLTQGPLSAYEQYF.

In nucleotides, the CDR3 is TGTGCCAGCAGCCCCACCGGGACAGGGACGTACGAGCAGTACTTC. It translates to CASSPTGTGTYEQYF. The chain recombines TRBV7-9 with TRBJ2-7, with 9 bases aligning to TRBD1. Trimming at V came to 5 bases and at J to 4 bases, leaving 9 bases not matched to a gene. This CDR3 is built from 15 residues. Germline V gene data show CDR1 as SEHNR and CDR2 as FQNEAQ (reference sequence). Using reference TRBV7-9 and TRBJ2-7 for the parts outside the CDR3, the full variable domain is DTGVSQNPRHKITKRGQNVTFRCDPISEHNRLYWYRQTLGQGPEFLTYFQNEAQLEKSRLLSDRFSAERPKGSFSTLEIQRTEQGDSAMYLCASSPTGTGTYEQYFGPGTRLTVT.

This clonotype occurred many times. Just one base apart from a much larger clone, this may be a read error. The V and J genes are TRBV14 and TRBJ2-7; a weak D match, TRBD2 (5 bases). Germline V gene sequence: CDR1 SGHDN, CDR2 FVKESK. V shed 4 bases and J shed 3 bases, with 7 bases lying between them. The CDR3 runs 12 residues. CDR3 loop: CASSRGNYEQYF. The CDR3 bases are TGTGCCAGCAGCCGAGGGAACTACGAGCAGTACTTC.

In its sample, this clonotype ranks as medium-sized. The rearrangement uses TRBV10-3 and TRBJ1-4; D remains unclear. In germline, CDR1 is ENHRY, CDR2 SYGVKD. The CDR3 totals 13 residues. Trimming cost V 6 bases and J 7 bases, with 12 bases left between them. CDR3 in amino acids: CAIRASEGEKLFF. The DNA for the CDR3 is TGTGCCATCAGGGCCTCGGAGGGTGAAAAACTGTTTTTT.

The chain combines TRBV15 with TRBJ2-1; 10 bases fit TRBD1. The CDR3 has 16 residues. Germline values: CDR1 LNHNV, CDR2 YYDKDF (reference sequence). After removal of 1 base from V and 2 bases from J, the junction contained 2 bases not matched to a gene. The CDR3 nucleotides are TGTGCCACCAGCAGAGGACAGGGGGCAACCTACAATGAGCAGTTCTTC. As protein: CATSRGQGATYNEQFF.